The clone carrying this T cell receptor beta chain was picked up many times. The CDR3 extends over 14 amino acids. Trimming left V 0 bases short and J 2 bases short, with 8 bases between. Germline CDR1 reads SEHNR; CDR2 reads FQNEAQ (reference sequence). Clones were sequenced by immunoSEQ multiplex PCR, and TCRdb holds only the in-frame ones, with some missing. The table records 80,000 or so clones, 70% to 90% of them present only once. The sample originates from a study of T cell responses to AZD1222 COVID-19 vaccine. The sequencing used peripheral blood, collected 28 days after the second AZD1222 dose. This chain connects TRBV7-9 to TRBJ2-7, with D maybe TRBD2 (6 bases). This receptor was taken from an adult who received the AZD1222 COVID-19 vaccine. CDR3 nucleotide sequence: TGTGCCAGCAGCTTAGCGGTAGCGGCCTACGAGCAGTACTTC. Amino acids: CASSLAVAAYEQYF.